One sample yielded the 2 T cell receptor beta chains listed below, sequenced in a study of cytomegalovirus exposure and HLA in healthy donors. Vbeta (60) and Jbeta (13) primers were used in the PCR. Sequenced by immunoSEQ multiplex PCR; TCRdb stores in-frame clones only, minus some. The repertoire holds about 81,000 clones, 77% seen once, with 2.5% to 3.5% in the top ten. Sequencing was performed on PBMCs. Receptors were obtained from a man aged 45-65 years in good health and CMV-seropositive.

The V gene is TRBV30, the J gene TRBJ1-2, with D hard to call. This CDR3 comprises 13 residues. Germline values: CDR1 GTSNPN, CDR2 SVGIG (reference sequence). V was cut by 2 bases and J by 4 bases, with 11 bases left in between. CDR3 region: CAWSSGSGYGYTF. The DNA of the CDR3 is TGTGCCTGGAGTTCGGGCAGCGGCTATGGCTACACCTTC.

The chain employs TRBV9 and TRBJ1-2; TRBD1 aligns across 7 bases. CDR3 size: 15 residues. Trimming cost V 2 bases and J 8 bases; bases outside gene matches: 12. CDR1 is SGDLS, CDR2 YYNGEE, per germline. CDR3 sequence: CASSVGTDHLGGYTF. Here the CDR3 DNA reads TGTGCCAGCAGCGTCGGGACAGATCACCTAGGCGGCTACACCTTC.